This T cell receptor (beta chain) emerged from a study of beta chain features in type 1 diabetes. Findings of the study overall: Patients showed naive, central memory and Treg TCRB repertoires that appeared more similar than those of healthy donors. Cells carrying high TCR expression could end up over-represented when cDNA is sequenced.

This clone was detected only a few times. Its matching antigen is unknown. Investigators reverse transcribed all isolated RNA, so they sequenced expressed TCRB transcripts. The data were produced by immunoSEQ multiplex PCR, yet TCRdb's version contains in-frame clones alone and is incomplete. The sample includes approximately 170,000 clones, approximately 9% of them seen just once. The germline V and J ends were trimmed by 3 bases and 0 bases, with 12 bases remaining between them. The CDR3 spans 17 residues. Germline V gene data show CDR1 as MGHRA and CDR2 as YSYEKL. The genes are TRBV4-1 and TRBJ2-6; possibly TRBD2 for D (7 bases). Sequenced input: central memory CD4+ T cells from blood. The TCR comes from a woman aged 18-29 years in good health. The CDR3 coding sequence is TGCGCCAGCAGCCACGAAGGGGGGGGCTCTGGGGCCAACGTCCTGACTTTC. Amino acid sequence: CASSHEGGGSGANVLTF.